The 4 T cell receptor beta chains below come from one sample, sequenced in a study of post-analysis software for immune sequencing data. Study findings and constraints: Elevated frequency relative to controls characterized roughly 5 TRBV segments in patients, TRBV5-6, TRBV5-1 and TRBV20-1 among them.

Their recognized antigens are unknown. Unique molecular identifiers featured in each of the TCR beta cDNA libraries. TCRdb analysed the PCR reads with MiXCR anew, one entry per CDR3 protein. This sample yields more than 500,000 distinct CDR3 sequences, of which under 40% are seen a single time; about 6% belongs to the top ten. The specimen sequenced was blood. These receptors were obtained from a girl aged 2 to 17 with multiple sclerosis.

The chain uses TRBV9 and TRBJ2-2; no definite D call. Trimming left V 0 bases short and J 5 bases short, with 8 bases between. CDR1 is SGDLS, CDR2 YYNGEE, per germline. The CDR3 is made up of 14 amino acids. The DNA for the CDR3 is TGTGCCAGCAGCGTAGAAGTCCCTACCGGGGAGCTGTTTTTT. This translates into CASSVEVPTGELFF.

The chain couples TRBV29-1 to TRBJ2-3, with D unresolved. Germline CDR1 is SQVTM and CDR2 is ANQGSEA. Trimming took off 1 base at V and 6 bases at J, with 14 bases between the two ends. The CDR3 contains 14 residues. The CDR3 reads CSVEGGLLADTQYF. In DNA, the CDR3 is TGCAGCGTTGAAGGTGGGCTTCTGGCGGATACGCAGTATTTT.

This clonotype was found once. DNA of the CDR3: TGCGCCAGCAGCTTGAATGGGCGTTCTAGCACAGATACGCAGTATTTT. Amino acids: CASSLNGRSSTDTQYF. The chain links TRBV5-1 to TRBJ2-3, with D unclear. The CDR3 runs 16 residues. Trimming cost V 1 base and J 0 bases, with 12 bases left between them. The germline CDR1 and CDR2 sequences are SGHRS and YFSETQ. Complete variable domain (other parts from reference TRBV5-1 and TRBJ2-3): KAGVTQTPRYLIKTRGQQVTLSCSPISGHRSVSWYQQTPGQGLQFLFEYFSETQRNKGNFPGRFSGRQFSNSRSEMNVSTLELGDSALYLCASSLNGRSSTDTQYFGPGTRLTVL.

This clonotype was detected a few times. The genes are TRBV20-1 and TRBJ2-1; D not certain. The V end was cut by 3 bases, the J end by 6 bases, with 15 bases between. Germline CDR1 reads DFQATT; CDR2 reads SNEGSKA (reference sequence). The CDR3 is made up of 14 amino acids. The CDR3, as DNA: TGCAGTGCTAGTACAGAAAAATGGGGCAATGAGCAGTTCTTC. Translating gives CSASTEKWGNEQFF.